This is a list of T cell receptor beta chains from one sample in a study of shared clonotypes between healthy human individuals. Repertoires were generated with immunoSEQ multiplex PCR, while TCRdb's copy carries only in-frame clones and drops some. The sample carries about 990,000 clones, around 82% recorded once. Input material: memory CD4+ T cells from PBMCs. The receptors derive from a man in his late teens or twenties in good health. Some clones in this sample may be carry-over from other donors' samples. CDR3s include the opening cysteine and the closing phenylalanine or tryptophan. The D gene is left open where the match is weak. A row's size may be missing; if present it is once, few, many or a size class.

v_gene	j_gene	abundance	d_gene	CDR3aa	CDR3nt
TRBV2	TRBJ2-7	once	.	CASGQGPSYEQYF	TGTGCCAGCGGGCAGGGACCTTCCTACGAGCAGTACTTC
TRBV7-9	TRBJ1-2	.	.	CASSPPDTVYGYTF	TGTGCCAGCAGCCCACCTGACACGGTTTATGGCTACACCTTC
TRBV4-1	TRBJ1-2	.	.	CASSQENRVGYTF	TGCGCCAGCAGCCAAGAGAACAGGGTTGGCTACACCTTC
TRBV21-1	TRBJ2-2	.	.	CASKEGIRTGELFF	TGTGCCAGCAAAGAAGGTATAAGAACCGGGGAGCTGTTTTTT
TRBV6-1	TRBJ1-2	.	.	CASRLGVNYGYTF	TGTGCCAGCCGTTTGGGGGTTAACTATGGCTACACCTTC
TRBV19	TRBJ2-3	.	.	CASSIVPGDTQYF	TGTGCCAGTAGTATAGTGCCGGGGGATACGCAGTATTTT
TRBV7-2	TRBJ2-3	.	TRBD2	CASSIAGVKDTQYF	TGTGCCAGCAGCATAGCGGGAGTCAAGGATACGCAGTATTTT
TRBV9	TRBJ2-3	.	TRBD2	CASSPRTSGGTDTQYF	TGTGCCAGCAGCCCGCGGACTAGCGGGGGCACAGATACGCAGTATTTT
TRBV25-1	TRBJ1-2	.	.	CASRLGGGYTF	TGTGCCAGCAGATTGGGAGGTGGCTACACCTTC
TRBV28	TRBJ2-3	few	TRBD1	CANRGQGTDTQYF	TGTGCTAACAGGGGGCAAGGCACAGATACGCAGTATTTT
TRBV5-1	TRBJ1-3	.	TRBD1	CASQPGGTGNTIYF	TGCGCCAGCCAGCCAGGGGGTACTGGAAACACCATATATTTT
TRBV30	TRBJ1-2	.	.	CAVGNGYTF	TGTGCTGTAGGGAATGGCTACACCTTC
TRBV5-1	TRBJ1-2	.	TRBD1	CASSSTGGYGYTF	TGCGCCAGCAGCTCGACAGGGGGCTATGGCTACACCTTC
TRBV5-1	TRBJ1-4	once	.	CASSPQYGNEKLFF	TGCGCCAGCAGCCCACAGTACGGTAATGAAAAACTGTTTTTT
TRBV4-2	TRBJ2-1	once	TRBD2	CASSTDSGSAYNEQFF	TGTGCCAGCAGCACCGATAGCGGGAGCGCCTACAATGAGCAGTTCTTC
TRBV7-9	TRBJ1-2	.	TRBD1	CASSRQGAGYTF	TGTGCCAGCAGCCGACAGGGGGCTGGCTACACCTTC